These 7 T cell receptor beta chains were sequenced from one sample in a study of regulatory T cells in long-lasting Graves disease. Sample time point: newly diagnosed GD, antithyroid drugs for less than 3 months. PBMC RNA was the source of the TCR library. Arm-PCR of CDR3 regions and iRepertoire HTBI primers were the basis on which TCR beta libraries were built. TCRdb re-called the multiplex PCR reads through MiXCR, storing one row per CDR3 protein. The profile shows roughly 500,000 distinct CDR3 sequences, 12% of them singletons. Separately, the same data were catalogued under a study of T cells in Graves' hyperthyroidism and ophthalmopathy.

Specimen: peripheral blood mononuclear cells (PBMCs), collected at new diagnosis, from a patient treated with antithyroid drugs. All receptors derive from a woman in her 30s with Graves disease.

The chain links TRBV6-2 or TRBV6-3 to TRBJ2-3, with TRBD2 matching over 14 bases. Germline trimming cut 0 bases from V and 5 bases from J; bases unmatched to any gene: 7. The CDR3 loop spans 18 amino acids. The germline gives CDR1 MNHEY, CDR2 SVGEGT. CDR3 protein: CASSYSPGGLAGGDTQYF. The CDR3 DNA reads as TGTGCCAGCAGTTACTCCCCCGGTGGACTAGCGGGAGGAGATACGCAGTATTTT.

This chain links TRBV19 with TRBJ2-3, with 8 bases matching TRBD2. Germline-derived CDR1 and CDR2 are LNHDA and SQIVND (reference sequence). The CDR3 spans 20 residues. J gave up 0 bases and V 6 bases, and 20 bases lay outside the gene matches. CDR3 region: CASRIGGARTTLLSTDTQYF. CDR3 nucleotide sequence: TGTGCCAGTAGAATCGGGGGGGCGCGGACTACCCTCTTGAGCACAGATACGCAGTATTTT.

In this sample, this clonotype turned up a few times. One end of the junction fails to match germline, which may point to a read error. The CDR3 loop reads CSARDPKGSGPTEASF. The DNA for the CDR3 is TGCAGTGCTAGAGACCCAAAAGGCAGTGGACCCACTGAAGCTTCCTTT. The chain joins TRBV20-1 to TRBJ1-1; D is unresolved. Germline loops: CDR1 DFQATT, CDR2 SNEGSKA (reference sequence). The CDR3 consists of 16 residues.

There are many counts of this clonotype. This rearrangement joins TRBV30 to TRBJ2-7; 8 bases agree with TRBD2. Looked up from germline, CDR1 is GTSNPN and CDR2 is SVGIG (reference sequence). Trimming removed 5 bases from V and 5 bases from J; junction bases left unmatched: 11. CDR3 length: 14 amino acids. CDR3 region: CAWSRGTSLDEQYF. CDR3 coding DNA: TGTGCCTGGTCTCGGGGGACTAGTCTGGACGAGCAGTACTTC.

This clonotype occurred a few times. Since a much larger clone is just one base distant, this may be a read error. This chain joins TRBV6-1 and TRBJ1-1; no firm D call. There are 13 residues in the CDR3. Germline assignment: CDR1 MNHNS and CDR2 SASEGT. CDR3 protein: CVSTQQKNTEAFF. CDR3 nucleotides: TGTGTCAGCACCCAACAGAAGAACACTGAAGCTTTCTTT.

This rearrangement joins TRBV9 to TRBJ2-2, with 13 nucleotides matching TRBD2. CDR3 length: 17 residues. Losses at the gene ends were 1 base for V and 4 bases for J; bases not matched to a gene: 4. Germline assignment: CDR1 SGDLS and CDR2 YYNGEE. The DNA of the CDR3 is TGTGCCAGCAGCGTAACTACTAGCGGGAGGGCCACCGGGGAGCTGTTTTTT. Protein product: CASSVTTSGRATGELFF.

This clonotype was recorded many times. V usage is TRBV19 and J usage is TRBJ2-2; 14 bases align to TRBD2. V shed 7 bases and J 5 bases; nucleotides not matched to a gene: 9. The CDR3 is 17 amino acids. Germline loops: CDR1 LNHDA, CDR2 SQIVND (reference sequence). CDR3 coding DNA: TGTGCCAGTACTGTACCGGGACTAGCGGGAGTAACCGGGGAGCTGTTTTTT. Translated, it gives CASTVPGLAGVTGELFF.